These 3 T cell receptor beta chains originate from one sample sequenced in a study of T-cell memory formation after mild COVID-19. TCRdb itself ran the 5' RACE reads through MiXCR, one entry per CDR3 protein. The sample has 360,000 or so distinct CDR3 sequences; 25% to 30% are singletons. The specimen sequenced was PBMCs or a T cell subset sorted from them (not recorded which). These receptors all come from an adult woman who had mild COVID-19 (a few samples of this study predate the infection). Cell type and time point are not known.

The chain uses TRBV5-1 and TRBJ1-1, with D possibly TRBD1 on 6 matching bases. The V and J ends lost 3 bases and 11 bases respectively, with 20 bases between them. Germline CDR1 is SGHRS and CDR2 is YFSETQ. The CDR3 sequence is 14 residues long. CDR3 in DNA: TGCGCCAGCAGCTCCCAAGGGGGACGGCCGGGGGCTTTCTTT. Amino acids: CASSSQGGRPGAFF.

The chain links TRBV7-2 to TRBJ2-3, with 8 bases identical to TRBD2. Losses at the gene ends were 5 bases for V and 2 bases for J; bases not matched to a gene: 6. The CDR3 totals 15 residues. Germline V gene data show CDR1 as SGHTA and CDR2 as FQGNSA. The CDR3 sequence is CASSPGGPLTDTQYF. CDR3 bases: TGTGCCAGCAGCCCGGGGGGGCCCCTCACAGATACGCAGTATTTT.

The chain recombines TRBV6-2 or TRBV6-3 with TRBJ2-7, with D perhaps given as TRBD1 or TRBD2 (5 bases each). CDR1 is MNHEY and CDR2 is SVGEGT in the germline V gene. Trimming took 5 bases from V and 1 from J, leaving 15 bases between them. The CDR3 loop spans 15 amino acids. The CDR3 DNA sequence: TGTGCCAGCAGTACCCCCGGGACGGCGTCCTACGAGCAGTACTTC. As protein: CASSTPGTASYEQYF.